The 19 T cell receptor beta chains below all came from one sample that was sequenced in a study of response to subunit inactivated influenza vaccine. TCRdb re-called the RT-PCR reads through MiXCR, storing one row per CDR3 protein. The table has about 620,000 distinct CDR3 sequences, around 11% seen once. Sequenced here: PBMCs from blood, sampled on the day of vaccination. Every receptor here comes from a man in his forties or fifties who received an inactivated influenza vaccine.

V is TRBV20-1 and J is TRBJ2-1; 8 bases fit TRBD2. The CDR3 consists of 14 residues. The germline gives CDR1 DFQATT, CDR2 SNEGSKA (reference sequence). V gave up 2 bases and J gave up 8 bases; unmatched junction bases: 8. This CDR3 is CSARRSGGSDEQFF. The CDR3 nucleotides read TGCAGTGCTAGAAGGTCGGGAGGGAGCGATGAGCAGTTCTTC.

The table lists this clonotype with a few counts. The chain employs TRBV7-2 and TRBJ1-1; weak D call: TRBD1 (5 bases). V lost 1 base and J lost 5, with 11 bases in between. Looked up from germline, CDR1 is SGHTA and CDR2 is FQGNSA. The CDR3 runs 14 residues. CDR3 coding DNA: TGTGCCAGCAGCTTAGATCCAGGGCGGACTGAAGCTTTCTTT. Protein product: CASSLDPGRTEAFF.

This sequence joins TRBV5-1 and TRBJ2-1, with 12 bases fitting TRBD2. The end of the DNA aligns better with TRBJ2-7, so the J call may be wrong. The CDR3 loop spans 15 amino acids. Germline CDR1 and CDR2: SGHRS and YFSETQ. CDR3 bases: TGCGCCAGCAGCCTGCTGGGACTAGCGGGCAATGAGCAGTACTTC. Translated, it gives CASSLLGLAGNEQYF.

This clonotype was recorded a few times. V usage is TRBV10-3 and J usage is TRBJ1-1; TRBD1 might be the D (5 bases). CDR3 length: 14 residues. V was trimmed by 5 bases and J by 1 base, leaving 11 bases between them. From germline, CDR1 is ENHRY and CDR2 SYGVKD. CDR3 loop: CAISLSGTNTEAFF. CDR3 nucleotide sequence: TGTGCCATCAGTTTATCCGGGACGAACACTGAAGCTTTCTTT.

The chain links TRBV9 to TRBJ2-2; D may match TRBD1 or TRBD2 (6 bases each). The CDR3 sequence is 14 residues long. V was shortened by 8 bases and J by 1 base, with 12 bases between the two germline ends. Germline V gene data show CDR1 as SGDLS and CDR2 as YYNGEE. CDR3 sequence reads: CASAGQQNTGELFF. The CDR3 coding sequence is TGTGCCAGTGCGGGACAACAGAACACCGGGGAGCTGTTTTTT. Drawing the rest from reference TRBV9 and TRBJ2-2, the complete variable domain is DSGVTQTPKHLITATGQRVTLRCSPRSGDLSVYWYQQSLDQGLQFLIQYYNGEERAKGNILERFSAQQFPDLHSELNLSSLELGDSALYFCASAGQQNTGELFFGEGSRLTVL.

The gene calls are TRBV7-8 and TRBJ2-7; 9 bases fit TRBD2. The CDR3 has 16 amino acids. J lost 0 bases, V lost 5 bases, and 8 bases had no gene match. Germline CDR1 SGHVS, CDR2 FQNEAQ. CDR3 in DNA: TGTGCCAGCAGCCCTCTAGCGGGGAAGAGCTCCTACGAGCAGTACTTC. Its translation: CASSPLAGKSSYEQYF.

This clonotype was recorded a few times. The chain joins TRBV5-1 to TRBJ1-2; no definite D call. Looked up from germline, CDR1 is SGHRS and CDR2 is YFSETQ. Trimming shortened V by 3 bases and J by 0 bases, and 6 bases separated the two germline ends. CDR3 length: 13 amino acids. CDR3 sequence: CASSSTANYGYTF. CDR3 coding DNA: TGCGCCAGCAGCTCTACAGCTAACTATGGCTACACCTTC. The whole variable domain, remainder taken from reference TRBV5-1 and TRBJ1-2, is KAGVTQTPRYLIKTRGQQVTLSCSPISGHRSVSWYQQTPGQGLQFLFEYFSETQRNKGNFPGRFSGRQFSNSRSEMNVSTLELGDSALYLCASSSTANYGYTFGSGTRLTVV.

This chain connects TRBV5-4 to TRBJ1-1; possibly TRBD1 for D (5 bases). CDR1 is SGHNT, CDR2 YYREEE, per germline (reference sequence). V was clipped by 3 bases and J by 3 bases, with 9 bases between them. The CDR3 covers 13 residues. This CDR3 is CASSWGPYTEAFF. Here the CDR3 DNA reads TGTGCCAGCAGCTGGGGACCGTACACTGAAGCTTTCTTT.

The sample holds a few counts of this clonotype. The CDR3 here is CASSPGSGGAENIQYF. For the CDR3, the DNA is TGTGCCAGCAGCCCGGGAAGCGGGGGGGCCGAGAACATTCAGTACTTC. The chain couples TRBV3-1 to TRBJ2-4; 10 bases match TRBD2. V trimming: 4 bases; J trimming: 7 bases; junction bases outside the gene matches: 10. Germline-derived CDR1 and CDR2 are LGHDT and YNNKEL (reference sequence). This CDR3 is built from 16 residues.

The chain joins TRBV6-2 or TRBV6-3 to TRBJ2-7; 7 nucleotides agree with TRBD1. J gave up 5 bases and V 9 bases, and 7 bases lay outside the gene matches. From germline, CDR1 is MNHEY and CDR2 SVGEGT. This CDR3 has 12 residues. The chain's CDR3 is CASQTGPHEQYF. Written as DNA, the CDR3 is TGTGCCAGTCAGACAGGGCCCCACGAGCAGTACTTC.

This clonotype showed up many times. The chain joins TRBV20-1 to TRBJ1-5; no firm D call. V lost 0 bases, J lost 5 bases, and 11 bases lay in between. Germline V CDR1 and CDR2: DFQATT, SNEGSKA (reference sequence). This CDR3 has 14 amino acids. CDR3 region: CSARDVGGDQPQHF. The DNA for the CDR3 is TGCAGTGCTAGAGATGTTGGCGGGGATCAGCCCCAGCATTTT.

The V gene is TRBV28, the J gene TRBJ1-5; D unclear. Germline V lookup: CDR1 MDHEN, CDR2 SYDVKM. The CDR3 length is 19 residues. CDR3 loop: CTFCTVERYLSYSNQPQHF. CDR3 nucleotide sequence: TGTACCTTCTGTACCGTGGAGCGGTATCTCAGTTATAGCAATCAGCCCCAGCATTTT.

The CDR3: CATSTTRETDTQYF. CDR3 nucleotides: TGTGCCACCAGTACGACTAGGGAAACAGATACGCAGTATTTT. J is TRBJ2-3 and V is TRBV24-1; D might be TRBD2 (6 bases). The CDR3 spans 14 residues. Trimming left V 6 bases short and J 3 bases short, with 12 bases between. Germline assignment: CDR1 KGHDR and CDR2 SFDVKD.

The chain joins TRBV12-3 or TRBV12-4 to TRBJ1-5; D unresolved. V lost 3 bases and J 3 bases, leaving 9 bases between the germline ends. The length of the CDR3 is 14 residues. CDR3 DNA: TGTGCCAGCAGTTTGCGGGAGTTCAATCAGCCCCAGCATTTT. Amino acid sequence: CASSLREFNQPQHF.

The CDR3 here is CASRAEFGTDTQYF. Here the CDR3 DNA reads TGTGCCAGCAGGGCGGAGTTTGGCACAGATACGCAGTATTTT. This sequence joins TRBV7-9 and TRBJ2-3; D ambiguous. The germline V and J ends were trimmed by 6 bases and 1 base, with 11 bases remaining between them. The CDR3 has 14 residues. Germline assignment: CDR1 SEHNR and CDR2 FQNEAQ (reference sequence).

The V and J genes are TRBV20-1 and TRBJ1-5; 10 positions agree with TRBD1. Trimming at V came to 4 bases and at J to 1 base, leaving 10 bases not matched to a gene. Per germline, CDR1 DFQATT and CDR2 SNEGSKA (reference sequence). This CDR3 region has 17 residues. CDR3 sequence reads: CSATVSDRGGSNQPQHF. The CDR3 bases are TGCAGTGCTACCGTTTCGGACAGGGGGGGGAGCAATCAGCCCCAGCATTTT.

This chain joins TRBV5-1 and TRBJ2-5, with D maybe TRBD2 (5 bases). In germline, CDR1 is SGHRS, CDR2 YFSETQ. With 1 base removed from V and 1 base from J, the gap between germline ends came to 11 bases. The CDR3 spans 15 residues. DNA of the CDR3: TGCGCCAGCAGCTTGTACCCGCGGGCCCAAGAGACCCAGTACTTC. Translation gives CASSLYPRAQETQYF.

This clonotype was detected ten times or more. This chain uses TRBV15 with TRBJ2-2; 7 nucleotides match TRBD2. The CDR3 consists of 17 residues. Germline V gives CDR1 LNHNV, CDR2 YYDKDF (reference sequence). The trim removed 5 bases at V and 0 bases at J, leaving 9 bases unmatched. Here the CDR3 DNA reads TGTGCCACCAGCGTTAGAGCTCGGGGGGCGAACACCGGGGAGCTGTTTTTT. Amino acids: CATSVRARGANTGELFF.

The chain uses TRBV28 and TRBJ2-5, with a weak D call TRBD2 (6 bases). CDR1 and CDR2 from the germline V gene are MDHEN and SYDVKM. V dropped 8 bases and J dropped 4 bases, with 14 bases sitting between them. The CDR3 is 13 amino acids. The CDR3 sequence is CASGGEFGETQYF. The CDR3 region has the DNA TGTGCCAGCGGAGGGGAGTTCGGAGAGACCCAGTACTTC.